These 23 T cell receptor beta chains were all obtained from the same sample, sequenced in a study of T cell responses to AZD1222 COVID-19 vaccine (dated by TCRdb to 2020 to 2022). Libraries came from the immunoSEQ multiplex PCR assay. This immuneACCESS table, as held by TCRdb, lists in-frame sequences with V and J called but not all clones. Of the missing ones, under half trace to an unresolved V gene in checked studies; the others have no known cause. This sample gives approximately 110,000 clones in total; 87% of them show up just once. The ten largest clonotypes hold about 2.5% of the sample. The time point label of this sample denotes: about 28 days (+/-7) after the second vaccine dose. The sample here was peripheral blood, taken 28 days after the second AZD1222 dose. Receptors originate from an adult who received the AZD1222 COVID-19 vaccine.

V usage is TRBV6-5 and J usage is TRBJ1-1, with unresolved D. Trimming pared 5 bases from V and 3 bases from J, leaving 10 bases between. The CDR3 consists of 13 residues. The germline gives CDR1 MNHEY, CDR2 SVGAGI. The CDR3 reads CASSLSMDTEAFF. The CDR3, as DNA: TGTGCCAGCAGTCTTTCTATGGACACTGAAGCTTTCTTT.

The chain has TRBV30 and TRBJ1-3; D may be TRBD1 (6 bases). Germline V CDR1 and CDR2: GTSNPN, SVGIG (reference sequence). Trimming stripped 3 bases from V and 3 bases from J, with 21 bases between. This CDR3 has 17 residues. The CDR3 DNA is TGTGCCTGGAGAAGGACTGAGAGGGGGTTAAGTGGAAACACCATATATTTT. This translates into CAWRRTERGLSGNTIYF.

A word on this clone: The junction differs from germline at one of its ends, possibly a read error. This chain connects TRBV12-3 or TRBV12-4 to TRBJ1-5, with TRBD1 identical over 10 bases. The CDR3 sequence is 12 residues long. The CDR3: CASSSPGTGALF. The CDR3 nucleotides read TGTGCCAGCAGTAGTCCCGGGACAGGGGCGCTTTTT.

Notes on this clone: Other DNA sequences in the same sample also yield this CDR3. V gene TRBV6-5 combines with J gene TRBJ1-1; tentative D call: TRBD1 (6 bases). V lost 5 bases to trimming and J lost 0 bases, with 7 bases between them. CDR1 and CDR2 from the germline V gene are MNHEY and SVGAGI. The CDR3 sequence is 13 residues long. The CDR3 loop reads CASSTGMNTEAFF. The CDR3 DNA sequence: TGTGCCAGCAGTACAGGGATGAACACTGAAGCTTTCTTT.

The chain links TRBV10-1 to TRBJ2-3; perhaps TRBD1 as D (5 bases). The germline CDR1 and CDR2 sequences are WNHNN and SYGVQD (reference sequence). The CDR3 covers 15 residues. Trimming stripped 1 base from V and 5 bases from J, with 13 bases between. DNA of the CDR3: TGCGCCAGCAGTGAGTTAGCAGGGTACGGAGATACGCAGTATTTT. Translating gives CASSELAGYGDTQYF.

The rearrangement uses TRBV2 and TRBJ2-3; D ambiguous. Per germline, CDR1 SNHLY and CDR2 FYNNEI. The germline V and J ends were trimmed by 6 bases and 5 bases, with 3 bases remaining between them. The CDR3 is made up of 10 amino acids. CDR3 protein: CASRGDTQYF. CDR3 nucleotides: TGTGCCAGCAGAGGAGATACGCAGTATTTT.

The chain links TRBV7-2 to TRBJ2-1; perhaps TRBD1 as D (6 bases). The CDR3 length is 14 residues. Germline values: CDR1 SGHTA, CDR2 FQGNSA. The V end lost 3 bases, the J end lost 6 bases, and 12 bases lay between the germline ends. The CDR3 region has the DNA TGTGCCAGCAGCTTGTTGGGACAAGGCAATGAGCAGTTCTTC. Translating it yields CASSLLGQGNEQFF.

This sequence joins TRBV27 and TRBJ1-1; D might be TRBD1 (6 bases). V was clipped by 4 bases and J by 5 bases, with 11 bases between them. The germline V gene has CDR1 MNHEY and CDR2 SMNVEV (reference sequence). The CDR3 is 13 amino acids. CDR3 region: CASSYQGNTEAFF. CDR3 DNA: TGTGCCAGCAGTTATCAGGGGAATACTGAAGCTTTCTTT.

The V and J genes are TRBV7-2 and TRBJ2-5; tentatively, D is TRBD1 or TRBD2 (5 bases each). Germline V gene lookup returns CDR1 SGHTA and CDR2 FQGNSA. Trimming took 5 bases from V and 2 from J, leaving 15 bases between them. This CDR3 contains 15 residues. As DNA, the CDR3 is TGTGCCAGCAGCGTCGCCGGGACCCGACAAGAGACCCAGTACTTC. This translates into CASSVAGTRQETQYF.

The chain carries TRBV21-1 and TRBJ1-1. TRBV21-1 constitutes a pseudogene. This CDR3 has 18 amino acids. The CDR3 DNA sequence: TGTGCCAGCAGCAAAAGGGCAGATAGCATGGTCCTGAACACTGAAGCTTTCTTT. This sequence encodes CASSKRADSMVLNTEAFF.

The chain carries TRBV18 and TRBJ2-3, with D tentatively TRBD2 (5 bases). Trimming removed 3 bases from V and 1 base from J, with 17 bases in between. The CDR3 consists of 17 residues. Germline V gives CDR1 KGHSH, CDR2 LQKENI. The DNA of the CDR3 is TGTGCCAGCTCACCCTCGGGGAGAGGGAGACGCACAGATACGCAGTATTTT. Translated: CASSPSGRGRRTDTQYF. Combining the CDR3 with reference TRBV18 and TRBJ2-3 gives the whole variable domain NAGVMQNPRHLVRRRGQEARLRCSPMKGHSHVYWYRQLPEEGLKFMVYLQKENIIDESGMPKERFSAEFPKEGPSILRIQQVVRGDSAAYFCASSPSGRGRRTDTQYFGPGTRLTVL.

The V and J genes are TRBV9 and TRBJ2-2; D gene ambiguous. V was cut by 0 bases and J by 2 bases, with 8 bases left in between. The CDR3 contains 15 residues. Germline lookup yields CDR1 SGDLS and CDR2 YYNGEE. In DNA, the CDR3 is TGTGCCAGCAGCGTAGGGCAGGTAAACACCGGGGAGCTGTTTTTT. This sequence encodes CASSVGQVNTGELFF.

The chain has TRBV19 and TRBJ1-1; TRBD1 might be the D (5 bases). V was trimmed by 7 bases and J by 1 base, leaving 16 bases between them. Germline V gives CDR1 LNHDA, CDR2 SQIVND (reference sequence). This CDR3 has 15 residues. The CDR3 DNA follows: TGTGCCAGTACCCCCCGACAGATACAGAACACTGAAGCTTTCTTT. Its protein is CASTPRQIQNTEAFF.

CDR3 amino acids: CASSPADREGGYTF. CDR3 DNA: TGTGCCAGCTCACCCGCCGACAGGGAAGGTGGCTACACCTTC. The J gene is TRBJ1-2, the V gene TRBV18; 7 bases are shared with TRBD1. Trimming took 3 bases from V and 7 from J; bases not matched to a gene: 8. This CDR3 region has 14 residues. Germline CDR1 reads KGHSH; CDR2 reads LQKENI.

The V and J genes are TRBV4-3 and TRBJ2-2; 9 nucleotides agree with TRBD2. J lost 5 bases, V lost 1 base, and 2 bases had no gene match. Germline CDR1 reads LGHNA; CDR2 reads YSLEER. This CDR3 comprises 15 residues. Here the CDR3 reads CASSQVAGVTGELFF. The CDR3, as DNA: TGCGCCAGCAGCCAAGTAGCGGGAGTTACCGGGGAGCTGTTTTTT.

This sequence joins TRBV29-1 and TRBJ2-3; 9 bases align to TRBD1. The V gene's germline CDR1 is SQVTM and CDR2 ANQGSEA. The CDR3 runs to 13 residues. Trimming at V came to 3 bases and at J to 5 bases, leaving 3 bases not matched to a gene. The CDR3 reads CSVETGGRDTQYF. Written as DNA, the CDR3 is TGCAGCGTTGAGACAGGGGGACGAGATACGCAGTATTTT.

This chain uses TRBV12-3 or TRBV12-4 with TRBJ2-7; D gene uncertain. V was pared by 2 bases and J by 6 bases, with 5 bases between. CDR3 size: 11 residues. CDR3 residues: CASSLSPEQYF. CDR3 DNA sequence: TGTGCCAGCAGTTTATCACCCGAGCAGTACTTC.

The chain recombines TRBV2 with TRBJ2-1, with 15 positions matching TRBD2. Germline values: CDR1 SNHLY, CDR2 FYNNEI. This CDR3 is built from 18 residues. After removal of 10 bases from V and 5 bases from J, the junction contained 15 bases not matched to a gene. The CDR3 nucleotides read TGTGCCACCCTATCGCCGGGACTAGCGGGAGGCCGGAACAATGAGCAGTTCTTC. This translates into CATLSPGLAGGRNNEQFF.

The chain employs TRBV2 and TRBJ2-5, with TRBD1 as a possible D gene (6 bases). There are 14 residues in the CDR3. In germline, CDR1 is SNHLY, CDR2 FYNNEI. Trimming cost V 6 bases and J 4 bases, with 15 bases left between them. CDR3 amino acids: CASSRPGVRETQYF. CDR3 sequence (DNA): TGTGCCAGCAGCCGACCAGGGGTTCGAGAGACCCAGTACTTC.

The rearrangement joins TRBV7-2 to TRBJ2-5, with 7 bases aligning to TRBD1. The CDR3 loop spans 12 amino acids. V shed 6 bases and J 11 bases; nucleotides not matched to a gene: 9. Germline V gives CDR1 SGHTA, CDR2 FQGNSA. The DNA of the CDR3 is TGTGCCAGCAGGGGGGACAGTGCTTCTCAGTACTTC. This gives the protein CASRGDSASQYF.

The chain couples TRBV29-1 to TRBJ1-1, with a weak D call TRBD1 (6 bases). CDR3 size: 13 residues. Trimming removed 3 bases at V and 0 bases at J, with 8 bases between. Germline CDR1 is SQVTM and CDR2 is ANQGSEA. This chain's CDR3 is CSVEGHLNTEAFF. Written as DNA, the CDR3 is TGCAGCGTTGAGGGACACCTGAACACTGAAGCTTTCTTT. Combining the CDR3 with reference TRBV29-1 and TRBJ1-1 gives the whole variable domain SAVISQKPSRDICQRGTSLTIQCQVDSQVTMMFWYRQQPGQSLTLIATANQGSEATYESGFVIDKFPISRPNLTFSTLTVSNMSPEDSSIYLCSVEGHLNTEAFFGQGTRLTVV.

The V call is TRBV3-1 (or the pseudogene TRBV3-2), the J call TRBJ2-1; the match to TRBD2 covers 11 bases. The junction had 10 bases not matched to a gene; V was cut back by 4 bases and J by 5 bases. In germline, CDR1 is LGHDT, CDR2 YNNKEL (reference sequence). The CDR3 covers 17 residues. The CDR3 DNA is TGTGCCAGCAGCCGAATCCTGACTAGCGGGGTGAACAATGAGCAGTTCTTC. It codes for CASSRILTSGVNNEQFF.

The chain uses TRBV24-1 and TRBJ2-7, with 8 bases lining up with TRBD1. This CDR3 contains 17 residues. V trimming: 4 bases; J trimming: 4 bases; junction bases outside the gene matches: 14. The germline CDR1 and CDR2 sequences are KGHDR and SFDVKD. The CDR3 loop reads CATSERETGEAGYEQYF. The CDR3 DNA reads as TGTGCCACCAGTGAACGGGAGACAGGGGAGGCGGGGTACGAGCAGTACTTC.